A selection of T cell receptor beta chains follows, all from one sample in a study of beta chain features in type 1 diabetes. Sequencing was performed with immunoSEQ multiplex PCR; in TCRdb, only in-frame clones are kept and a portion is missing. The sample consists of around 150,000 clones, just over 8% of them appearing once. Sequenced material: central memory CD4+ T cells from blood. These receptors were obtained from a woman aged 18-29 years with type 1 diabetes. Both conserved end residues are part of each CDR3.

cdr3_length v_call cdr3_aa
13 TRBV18 CASSPTEYQPQHF
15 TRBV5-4 CASKLRGSPQETQYF
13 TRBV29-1 CSAEGQTNTEAFF
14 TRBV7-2 CASSPAGTVETQYF
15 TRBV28 CASSFRRNPPGELFF
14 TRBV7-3 CASSSDRGRAEAFF
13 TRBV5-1 CASSLGPTDTQYF
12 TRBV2 CASRRGGGGYTF
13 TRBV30 CAWSAQGYNEQFF
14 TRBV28 CASSPPTGLAEAFF
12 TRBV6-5 CASNPGEGGYTF
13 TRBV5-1 CASNWRQGTEAFF
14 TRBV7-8 CASSFGDRGTPLHF
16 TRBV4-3 CASNLLPGGLVYGYTF
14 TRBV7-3 CASSLMGAAETQYF
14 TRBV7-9 CASSLNPQGGGYTF
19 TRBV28 CASSAPPSPGGVLGQPQHF
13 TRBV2 CASSSLFNQPQHF
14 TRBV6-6 CASSWGQGGTPLHF
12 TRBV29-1 CSVERGGNTIYF
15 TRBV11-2 CASSSAGMSNYGYTF
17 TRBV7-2 CASSPRRLAGGYNEQFF
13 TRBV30 CAWTGQITDTQYF
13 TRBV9 CASSPGGTYGYTF
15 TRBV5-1 CASSSRTGMMNEQFF
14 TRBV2 CASSETVTGNGYTF
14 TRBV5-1 CASSLGRGLETQYF
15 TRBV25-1 CASSDPAGGFTEAFF
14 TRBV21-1 CASSNLQGYQPQHF
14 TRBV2 CASNGQGVRSPLHF
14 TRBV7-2 CASSWDSSTDTQYF
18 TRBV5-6 CASSLIRLGGEVYNEQFF
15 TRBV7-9 CASSRTLADTGELFF
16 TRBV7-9 CASSPPGGRDTGELFF
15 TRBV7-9 CASSFGGGHQETQYF
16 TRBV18 CASSPSSVSGANVLTF